A selection of T cell receptor beta chains follows, all from one sample in a study of T cell responses to AZD1222 COVID-19 vaccine. Profiled with immunoSEQ multiplex PCR; TCRdb holds only in-frame clones, not every one. The sample has under 300,000 clones; approximately 95% are singletons. Material: peripheral blood, obtained on day 0 of AZD1222 vaccination. The origin of the receptors is an adult in good health. The CDR3 runs from the conserved cysteine through the conserved F or W. Each record gives: D gene, V gene, clone size, CDR3 length, J gene, CDR3 DNA, CDR3 protein. The D gene is left open where the match is weak. Clone size is not always given. Where it is, it says once, few, many or a class for expanded clones.

d_call: TRBD1
v_call: TRBV20-1
clone_size: .
cdr3_length: 11
j_call: TRBJ1-4
cdr3_nt: TGCAGTGCTCTCGGACAGGGAGATCTGTTTTTT
cdr3_aa: CSALGQGDLFF

d_call: .
v_call: TRBV5-4
clone_size: once
cdr3_length: 17
j_call: TRBJ1-6
cdr3_nt: TGTGCCAGCAGCTTGGGTCCGCCGGTACCCGACAATTCACCCCTCCACTTT
cdr3_aa: CASSLGPPVPDNSPLHF

d_call: .
v_call: TRBV3-1/TRBV3-2
clone_size: .
cdr3_length: 15
j_call: TRBJ2-7
cdr3_nt: TGTGCCAGCAGCCTGTCGACGATACGGGTCCTCGAGCAGTACTTC
cdr3_aa: CASSLSTIRVLEQYF

d_call: .
v_call: TRBV21-1
clone_size: .
cdr3_length: 17
j_call: TRBJ2-7
cdr3_nt: TGTGCCAGCAGCAAAGGCGCTGGGGGACAGACCTACTACGAGCAGTACTTC
cdr3_aa: CASSKGAGGQTYYEQYF

d_call: .
v_call: TRBV28
clone_size: .
cdr3_length: 12
j_call: TRBJ1-6
cdr3_nt: TGTGCCAGTCTAACAGGGCCTTCACCCCTCCACTTT
cdr3_aa: CASLTGPSPLHF

d_call: .
v_call: TRBV11-2
clone_size: .
cdr3_length: 15
j_call: TRBJ2-3
cdr3_nt: TGTGCCAGCAGCTTAGGGCCTAGTGAGACAGATACGCAGTATTTT
cdr3_aa: CASSLGPSETDTQYF

d_call: .
v_call: TRBV12-1
clone_size: .
cdr3_length: 15
j_call: TRBJ2-5
cdr3_nt: TGTGCCAGCAGACCGAGACTAGCCAGCTTTTGGACCCAGTACTTC
cdr3_aa: CASRPRLASFWTQYF

d_call: .
v_call: TRBV27
clone_size: .
cdr3_length: 13
j_call: TRBJ1-4
cdr3_nt: TGTGCCAGCGGCCGGGCCCACTCTGAAAAACTGTTTTTT
cdr3_aa: CASGRAHSEKLFF

d_call: TRBD1
v_call: TRBV7-9
clone_size: once
cdr3_length: 15
j_call: TRBJ1-1
cdr3_nt: TGTGCCAGCAGCGGCTGGACAGGGAGGAACACTGAAGCTTTCTTT
cdr3_aa: CASSGWTGRNTEAFF

d_call: TRBD1
v_call: TRBV5-4
clone_size: .
cdr3_length: 15
j_call: TRBJ2-3
cdr3_nt: TGTGCCAGCAGCCAGGGGACAGGGGTCACAGATACGCAGTATTTT
cdr3_aa: CASSQGTGVTDTQYF

d_call: .
v_call: TRBV2
clone_size: .
cdr3_length: 14
j_call: TRBJ2-5
cdr3_nt: TGTGCCAGCAGTGATCTAGCGAGTCAAGAGACCCAGTACTTC
cdr3_aa: CASSDLASQETQYF

d_call: TRBD1
v_call: TRBV7-6
clone_size: .
cdr3_length: 14
j_call: TRBJ2-7
cdr3_nt: TGTGCCAGCAGCCCCGGGACAGGGGGCTACGAGCAGTACTTC
cdr3_aa: CASSPGTGGYEQYF

d_call: TRBD1
v_call: TRBV27
clone_size: few
cdr3_length: 16
j_call: TRBJ2-7
cdr3_nt: TGTGCCAGCAGTCCCAACCTTGGGACAGGGACCTACGAGCAGTACTTC
cdr3_aa: CASSPNLGTGTYEQYF

d_call: TRBD2
v_call: TRBV24-1
clone_size: .
cdr3_length: 16
j_call: TRBJ2-2
cdr3_nt: TGTGCCACCAGTGACCCTAGCGGTTCCGATACCGGGGAGCTGTTTTTT
cdr3_aa: CATSDPSGSDTGELFF

d_call: TRBD1
v_call: TRBV4-1
clone_size: .
cdr3_length: 16
j_call: TRBJ1-2
cdr3_nt: TGCGCCAGCAGCCAAGTGGACGGGACAGCACTCTATGGCTACACCTTC
cdr3_aa: CASSQVDGTALYGYTF

d_call: TRBD2
v_call: TRBV14
clone_size: .
cdr3_length: 16
j_call: TRBJ2-1
cdr3_nt: TGTGCCAGCAGCCTTGGGACTAGCGGGAGATTGGATGAGCAGTTCTTC
cdr3_aa: CASSLGTSGRLDEQFF

d_call: .
v_call: TRBV6-5
clone_size: .
cdr3_length: 15
j_call: TRBJ1-2
cdr3_nt: TGTGCCAGCAGCCAACGAAGGGAGGTGGACTATGGCTACACCTTC
cdr3_aa: CASSQRREVDYGYTF

d_call: .
v_call: TRBV6-5
clone_size: .
cdr3_length: 15
j_call: TRBJ2-2
cdr3_nt: TGTGCCAGCAGTTACTCGAGGCTGCACACCGGGGAGCTGTTTTTT
cdr3_aa: CASSYSRLHTGELFF

d_call: .
v_call: TRBV29-1
clone_size: .
cdr3_length: 11
j_call: TRBJ1-2
cdr3_nt: TGCAGCGTTGCCGCTAACTATGGCTACACCTTC
cdr3_aa: CSVAANYGYTF

d_call: .
v_call: TRBV5-6
clone_size: .
cdr3_length: 14
j_call: TRBJ2-1
cdr3_nt: TGTGCCAGCAGCTTGTACGGGTCCTACAATGAGCAGTTCTTC
cdr3_aa: CASSLYGSYNEQFF

d_call: .
v_call: TRBV10-3
clone_size: .
cdr3_length: 14
j_call: TRBJ1-3
cdr3_nt: TGTGCCACCGGACAGCCATACTCTGGAAACACCATATATTTT
cdr3_aa: CATGQPYSGNTIYF

d_call: .
v_call: TRBV10-3
clone_size: .
cdr3_length: 12
j_call: TRBJ2-1
cdr3_nt: TGTGCCATCAGTGAGGCGAAGACGGGGCAGTTCTTC
cdr3_aa: CAISEAKTGQFF

d_call: .
v_call: TRBV7-9
clone_size: .
cdr3_length: 15
j_call: TRBJ1-1
cdr3_nt: TGTGCCAGCAGCTTAGGGGTGGGAGGGGACACTGAAGCTTTCTTT
cdr3_aa: CASSLGVGGDTEAFF

d_call: .
v_call: TRBV4-2
clone_size: .
cdr3_length: 17
j_call: TRBJ2-3
cdr3_nt: TGTGCCAGCAGCCAAGATTGGAAGCGGGTGATCACAGATACGCAGTATTTT
cdr3_aa: CASSQDWKRVITDTQYF

d_call: .
v_call: TRBV21-1
clone_size: .
cdr3_length: 19
j_call: TRBJ2-4
cdr3_nt: TGTGCCAGCACCGGATTACTAGGAATAGCGTTTGCGGCCAAAAACATTCAGTACTTC
cdr3_aa: CASTGLLGIAFAAKNIQYF

d_call: .
v_call: TRBV7-9
clone_size: .
cdr3_length: 15
j_call: TRBJ1-4
cdr3_nt: TGTGCCAGCAGCTTACTGGGTACAGGGTATGAAAAACTGTTTTTT
cdr3_aa: CASSLLGTGYEKLFF

d_call: .
v_call: TRBV5-1
clone_size: .
cdr3_length: 14
j_call: TRBJ2-7
cdr3_nt: TGCGCCAGCAGCTTGGCAGGGAGCTCCTACGAGCAGTACTTC
cdr3_aa: CASSLAGSSYEQYF

d_call: .
v_call: TRBV25-1
clone_size: .
cdr3_length: 15
j_call: TRBJ1-2
cdr3_nt: TGTGCCAGCAGTGAACGCGGGGTGGGGCACTATGGCTACACCTTC
cdr3_aa: CASSERGVGHYGYTF

d_call: .
v_call: TRBV19
clone_size: .
cdr3_length: 15
j_call: TRBJ1-5
cdr3_nt: TGTGCCAGTAAAGGGACTAAAGCGTCAGGTCAGCCCCAGCATTTT
cdr3_aa: CASKGTKASGQPQHF

d_call: .
v_call: TRBV10-3
clone_size: .
cdr3_length: 13
j_call: TRBJ2-1
cdr3_nt: TGTGCCATCAGTGAGTCGCGGGGCAATGAGCAGTTCTTC
cdr3_aa: CAISESRGNEQFF

d_call: .
v_call: TRBV5-1
clone_size: .
cdr3_length: 14
j_call: TRBJ2-1
cdr3_nt: TGCGCCAGCAGCTCCGGGTACTCCTACAATGAGCAGTTCTTC
cdr3_aa: CASSSGYSYNEQFF

d_call: .
v_call: TRBV6-2/TRBV6-3
clone_size: .
cdr3_length: 11
j_call: TRBJ2-1
cdr3_nt: TGTGCCAGCAGTTTCGACAATGAGCAGTTCTTC
cdr3_aa: CASSFDNEQFF

d_call: .
v_call: TRBV24-1
clone_size: .
cdr3_length: 12
j_call: TRBJ1-2
cdr3_nt: TGTGCCACCAGTGATTTTTCGGGGAGCTACACCTTC
cdr3_aa: CATSDFSGSYTF

d_call: .
v_call: TRBV7-9
clone_size: once
cdr3_length: 14
j_call: TRBJ2-7
cdr3_nt: TGTGCCAGCAGCTCTAGGGACGGAACCTACGAGCAGTACTTC
cdr3_aa: CASSSRDGTYEQYF

d_call: TRBD2
v_call: TRBV6-1
clone_size: .
cdr3_length: 14
j_call: TRBJ2-1
cdr3_nt: TGTGCCAGCAGTGGAGCGGGGCCCTACAATGAGCAGTTCTTC
cdr3_aa: CASSGAGPYNEQFF

d_call: .
v_call: TRBV7-9
clone_size: once
cdr3_length: 13
j_call: TRBJ2-2
cdr3_nt: TGTGCCCTCGGGCCAGGGCTTACCGGGGAGCTGTTTTTT
cdr3_aa: CALGPGLTGELFF

d_call: TRBD2
v_call: TRBV18
clone_size: few
cdr3_length: 14
j_call: TRBJ2-7
cdr3_nt: TGTGCCAGCTCACCACGAGCGGGAGCAGGAGAGCAGTACTTC
cdr3_aa: CASSPRAGAGEQYF

d_call: .
v_call: TRBV15
clone_size: .
cdr3_length: 15
j_call: TRBJ2-3
cdr3_nt: TGTGCCACCAGCAGGGATAGCCTAAACACAGATACGCAGTATTTT
cdr3_aa: CATSRDSLNTDTQYF

d_call: .
v_call: TRBV2
clone_size: .
cdr3_length: 17
j_call: TRBJ1-5
cdr3_nt: TGTGCCAGCAGTTCCCGGACCGCAGGGAAGAGCAATCAGCCCCAGCATTTT
cdr3_aa: CASSSRTAGKSNQPQHF

d_call: TRBD1
v_call: TRBV12-3/TRBV12-4
clone_size: .
cdr3_length: 12
j_call: TRBJ1-2
cdr3_nt: TGTGCCAGCAGTAGGACAGGGGTAGGCTACACCTTC
cdr3_aa: CASSRTGVGYTF

d_call: .
v_call: TRBV7-2
clone_size: .
cdr3_length: 13
j_call: TRBJ2-2
cdr3_nt: TGTGCCAGCAGCCCCTGGAGATCCGGGGAGCTGTTTTTT
cdr3_aa: CASSPWRSGELFF

d_call: TRBD2
v_call: TRBV5-1
clone_size: .
cdr3_length: 16
j_call: TRBJ2-1
cdr3_nt: TGCGCCAGCAGCACGAATTCTGGGACTAATCTTCATGAGCAGTTCTTC
cdr3_aa: CASSTNSGTNLHEQFF

d_call: TRBD2
v_call: TRBV4-3
clone_size: .
cdr3_length: 17
j_call: TRBJ2-7
cdr3_nt: TGCGCCAGCAGCCAAGTATGGGGAGCTAGCGGACTCTACGAGCAGTACTTC
cdr3_aa: CASSQVWGASGLYEQYF

d_call: .
v_call: TRBV9
clone_size: .
cdr3_length: 16
j_call: TRBJ2-1
cdr3_nt: TGTGCCAGCAGCGTAACCCCCCCCGGGGATGTCAATGAGCAGTTCTTC
cdr3_aa: CASSVTPPGDVNEQFF

d_call: TRBD1
v_call: TRBV18
clone_size: .
cdr3_length: 13
j_call: TRBJ2-7
cdr3_nt: TGTGCCAGCTCGACAGGGACCTCCTACGAGCAGTACTTC
cdr3_aa: CASSTGTSYEQYF

d_call: .
v_call: TRBV7-9
clone_size: .
cdr3_length: 13
j_call: TRBJ2-7
cdr3_nt: TGTGCCAGCTCCTCTGCGGGGGCAGGAGAGCAGTACTTC
cdr3_aa: CASSSAGAGEQYF

d_call: TRBD2
v_call: TRBV12-5
clone_size: .
cdr3_length: 13
j_call: TRBJ2-5
cdr3_nt: TGTGCTAGTGCGCGGGGGGCGGAAGAGACCCAGTACTTC
cdr3_aa: CASARGAEETQYF

d_call: .
v_call: TRBV9
clone_size: .
cdr3_length: 15
j_call: TRBJ1-1
cdr3_nt: TGTGCCAGCAGCGTATCGGGGGGGCTCGGCACTGAAGCTTTCTTT
cdr3_aa: CASSVSGGLGTEAFF

d_call: .
v_call: TRBV5-1
clone_size: .
cdr3_length: 14
j_call: TRBJ2-7
cdr3_nt: TGCGCCAGCAGCTTGCAGGGGGGCTCCTACGAGCAGTACTTC
cdr3_aa: CASSLQGGSYEQYF

d_call: .
v_call: TRBV6-6
clone_size: .
cdr3_length: 15
j_call: TRBJ1-6
cdr3_nt: TGTGCCAGCAGTTACCGGCAGGGGCAGAATTCACCCCTCCACTTT
cdr3_aa: CASSYRQGQNSPLHF

d_call: .
v_call: TRBV7-2
clone_size: .
cdr3_length: 14
j_call: TRBJ1-1
cdr3_nt: TGTGCCAGCAGCTTACAGGGTGGCGACACTGAAGCTTTCTTT
cdr3_aa: CASSLQGGDTEAFF

d_call: .
v_call: TRBV5-8
clone_size: .
cdr3_length: 15
j_call: TRBJ2-5
cdr3_nt: TGTGCCAGCAGCCCAAGGTGGCCAGCCCGAGAGACCCAGTACTTC
cdr3_aa: CASSPRWPARETQYF

d_call: .
v_call: TRBV18
clone_size: .
cdr3_length: 16
j_call: TRBJ1-1
cdr3_nt: TGTGCCAGCTCGGTGGAGCCAGGGGCCCTGAACACTGAAGCTTTCTTT
cdr3_aa: CASSVEPGALNTEAFF

d_call: .
v_call: TRBV28
clone_size: .
cdr3_length: 13
j_call: TRBJ2-7
cdr3_nt: TGTGCCAGCAGTCTCATTAGCTCCTACGAGCAGTACTTC
cdr3_aa: CASSLISSYEQYF

d_call: TRBD2
v_call: TRBV7-9
clone_size: .
cdr3_length: 14
j_call: TRBJ2-3
cdr3_nt: TGTGCCAGCAGCCCGAGCGGGGGGACAGATACGCAGTATTTT
cdr3_aa: CASSPSGGTDTQYF

d_call: TRBD2
v_call: TRBV7-6
clone_size: .
cdr3_length: 15
j_call: TRBJ2-7
cdr3_nt: TGTGCCAGCAGCGTTGGAGCGGGAGATCGCTACGAGCAGTACTTC
cdr3_aa: CASSVGAGDRYEQYF